This T cell receptor (beta chain) was recorded in a study of shared clonotypes between healthy human individuals. Study-level results: Clonotypes not shared had lower generation probabilities than those common to all four donors. Sharing across four donors was highest in naive CD4 (approximately 5%) and lowest in memory CD8 (around 0.4%).

The CD4+ fraction was divided into a CD45RA+ naive subset and a CD45RA-negative memory subset. A remark on this clone: Its matching antigen is unknown.

The method was immunoSEQ multiplex PCR; TCRdb's version includes in-frame clones alone and lacks a portion of them. The data hold 980,000 or so clones, with around 80% observed a single time. Germline V gene lookup returns CDR1 SGHRS and CDR2 YFSETQ. The ends were cut back, 2 bases at V and 1 base at J, with 7 bases in the middle. This CDR3 contains 14 residues. Input material: memory CD4+ T cells sorted from blood. The sample's subset: CD45RA-negative fraction. The sequence was obtained from a man aged 18 to 30 in good health. The chain links TRBV5-1 to TRBJ2-1; D not certain. The CDR3: CASSFYPSYNEQFF. The CDR3 bases are TGCGCCAGCAGCTTCTATCCGTCCTACAATGAGCAGTTCTTC.